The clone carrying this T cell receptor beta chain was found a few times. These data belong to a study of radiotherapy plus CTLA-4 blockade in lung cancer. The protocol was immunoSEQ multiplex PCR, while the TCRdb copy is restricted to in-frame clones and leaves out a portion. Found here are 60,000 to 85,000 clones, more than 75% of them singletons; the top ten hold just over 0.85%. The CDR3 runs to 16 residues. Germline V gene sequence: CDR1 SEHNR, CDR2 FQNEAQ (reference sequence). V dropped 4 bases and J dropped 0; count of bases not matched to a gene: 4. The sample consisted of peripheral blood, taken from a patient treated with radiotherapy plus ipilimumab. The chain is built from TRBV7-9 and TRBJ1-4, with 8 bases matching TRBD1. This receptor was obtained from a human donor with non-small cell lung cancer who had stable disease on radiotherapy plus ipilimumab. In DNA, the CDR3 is TGTGCCAGCAGCTCGATACAGGGGGCAACTAATGAAAAACTGTTTTTT. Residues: CASSSIQGATNEKLFF.